These 29 T cell receptor beta chains were sequenced from one sample in a study of cytomegalovirus exposure and HLA in healthy donors. The PCR employed 60 Vbeta primers together with 13 Jbeta primers. Generated by immunoSEQ multiplex PCR, the TCRdb table keeps only in-frame clones and is missing some. The sample carries about 130,000 clones, roughly a sixth recorded once. Sequenced sample: PBMCs. The receptors stem from a female donor in good health and CMV-seropositive.

This clone showed up just a few times. The J gene is TRBJ2-1, the V gene TRBV29-1; 7 nucleotides match TRBD2. V dropped 7 bases and J dropped 0; count of bases not matched to a gene: 6. This CDR3 has 14 amino acids. Germline V lookup: CDR1 SQVTM, CDR2 ANQGSEA. The CDR3 region is CSAKSGDSYNEQFF. The CDR3 DNA reads TGCAGCGCAAAAAGCGGGGACTCCTACAATGAGCAGTTCTTC.

This clone was seen more than once but under ten times. The chain employs TRBV5-1 and TRBJ1-2, with D unresolved. Germline CDR1 is SGHRS and CDR2 is YFSETQ. Trimming took 0 bases from V and 3 from J, leaving 15 bases between them. This CDR3 comprises 16 residues. In nucleotides, the CDR3 is TGCGCCAGCAGCTTGGGTTCGTGGCCCGGGGACTATGGCTACACCTTC. It encodes CASSLGSWPGDYGYTF. Filled out from reference TRBV5-1 and TRBJ1-2, the complete variable domain reads KAGVTQTPRYLIKTRGQQVTLSCSPISGHRSVSWYQQTPGQGLQFLFEYFSETQRNKGNFPGRFSGRQFSNSRSEMNVSTLELGDSALYLCASSLGSWPGDYGYTFGSGTRLTVV.

This rearrangement joins TRBV28 to TRBJ1-4; D may be TRBD1 (6 bases). With 4 bases removed from V and 0 bases from J, the gap between germline ends came to 6 bases. Looked up from germline, CDR1 is MDHEN and CDR2 is SYDVKM. The CDR3 has 14 residues. The CDR3 spells CASSSGATNEKLFF. CDR3 nucleotide sequence: TGTGCCAGCAGTTCAGGGGCAACTAATGAAAAACTGTTTTTT.

This clone was observed a handful of times. The rearrangement links TRBV30 to TRBJ2-3; D perhaps matches TRBD2 (5 bases). This CDR3 has 11 amino acids. CDR1 and CDR2 (germline): GTSNPN, SVGIG (reference sequence). V was clipped by 0 bases and J by 10 bases, with 8 bases between them. The CDR3 sequence: CAWSVLGPQYF. CDR3 DNA sequence: TGTGCCTGGAGTGTACTAGGACCGCAGTATTTT.

The chain has TRBV7-2 and TRBJ2-7, with 8 positions matching TRBD1. V shed 6 bases and J 4 bases; nucleotides not matched to a gene: 11. In germline, CDR1 is SGHTA, CDR2 FQGNSA. This CDR3 spans 15 amino acids. CDR3 sequence (DNA): TGTGCCAGCAGTTCGAGACAGGGGAGACAATACGAGCAGTACTTC. Translating it yields CASSSRQGRQYEQYF.

The chain recombines TRBV27 with TRBJ2-3; 15 nucleotides align to TRBD2. The germline gives CDR1 MNHEY, CDR2 SMNVEV (reference sequence). Trimming at V came to 4 bases and at J to 3 bases, leaving 2 bases not matched to a gene. The CDR3 extends over 16 amino acids. The CDR3 region is CASSSGTSGRTDTQYF. The CDR3 nucleotides read TGTGCCAGCAGTTCAGGGACTAGCGGGAGGACAGATACGCAGTATTTT.

This clone showed up just a few times. The chain employs TRBV7-2 and TRBJ1-2; 7 bases align to TRBD1. The CDR3 runs 14 residues. With 3 bases clipped from V and 4 bases from J, the junction kept 5 bases outside the gene matches. Germline loops: CDR1 SGHTA, CDR2 FQGNSA. The CDR3 coding sequence is TGTGCCAGCAGCTTTCCGGGACAGCCCTATGGCTACACCTTC. This gives the protein CASSFPGQPYGYTF.

This rearrangement joins TRBV5-6 to TRBJ1-1; 7 nucleotides line up with TRBD1. This CDR3 has 14 residues. Germline CDR1 reads SGHDT; CDR2 reads YYEEEE. V was clipped by 0 bases and J by 7 bases; unmatched bases: 6. This chain's CDR3 is CASSLVYRGGEAFF. The CDR3, as DNA: TGTGCCAGCAGCTTGGTTTACAGGGGTGGTGAAGCTTTCTTT.

The V and J genes are TRBV7-2 and TRBJ2-2; maybe TRBD2 (6 bases). V was shortened by 6 bases and J by 5 bases, with 28 bases between the two germline ends. This CDR3 is 19 amino acids long. The germline gives CDR1 SGHTA, CDR2 FQGNSA. The CDR3: CASRIHQLPGLIHTGELFF. The CDR3 region has the DNA TGTGCCAGCAGAATACACCAGCTTCCGGGACTGATACATACCGGGGAGCTGTTTTTT.

This clone has more than one count but fewer than ten. The chain recombines TRBV28 with TRBJ1-1, with 10 bases fitting TRBD1. This CDR3 is 15 amino acids long. The V gene's germline CDR1 is MDHEN and CDR2 SYDVKM. The ends lost 6 bases at V and 7 bases at J; junction bases unmatched: 11. The CDR3 loop reads CASRTGTGEAGEAFF. CDR3 nucleotide sequence: TGTGCCAGCAGAACCGGGACAGGGGAGGCTGGTGAAGCTTTCTTT.

V usage is TRBV27 and J usage is TRBJ2-1; D perhaps matches TRBD2 (6 bases). The CDR3 is made up of 13 amino acids. The germline V gene has CDR1 MNHEY and CDR2 SMNVEV (reference sequence). The V end lost 4 bases, the J end lost 4 bases, and 8 bases lay between the germline ends. CDR3 sequence: CASSWSGYNEQFF. DNA of the CDR3: TGTGCCAGCAGTTGGAGCGGGTACAATGAGCAGTTCTTC.

In DNA form, the CDR3 reads TGCGCCAGCAGCCAATTATCAGGGGCTTCAAACGAGCAGTACTTC. This gives the protein CASSQLSGASNEQYF. V gene TRBV4-1 combines with J gene TRBJ2-7; maybe TRBD1 (6 bases). Trimming took 2 bases from V and 5 from J, leaving 16 bases between them. The germline V gene encodes CDR1 MGHRA and CDR2 YSYEKL. This CDR3 contains 15 residues.

The chain uses TRBV7-9 and TRBJ2-5; TRBD1 matches 10 bases. The CDR3 length is 14 residues. Germline lookup yields CDR1 SEHNR and CDR2 FQNEAQ (reference sequence). With 4 bases clipped from V and 5 bases from J, the junction kept 4 bases outside the gene matches. CDR3 amino acids: CASSWDRGIETQYF. In nucleotides, the CDR3 is TGTGCCAGCAGCTGGGACAGGGGCATCGAGACCCAGTACTTC.

This clone was seen a handful of times. J is TRBJ1-2 and V is TRBV6-5; the D is unclear. The germline V gene encodes CDR1 MNHEY and CDR2 SVGAGI. The CDR3 loop spans 15 amino acids. Trimming shortened V by 5 bases and J by 3 bases, and 16 bases separated the two germline ends. CDR3 sequence: CASSRSYGGHYGYTF. As DNA, the CDR3 is TGTGCCAGCAGTAGATCCTACGGCGGGCACTATGGCTACACCTTC.

Concerning this clone itself: Relative to the germline gene, one junction end is altered; a read error may explain this. The chain couples TRBV7-7 to TRBJ2-2, with D maybe TRBD2 (6 bases). The CDR3 loop spans 13 amino acids. The germline CDR1 and CDR2 sequences are SSHAT and FNYEAQ (reference sequence). Here the CDR3 DNA reads TGTGCTAGCAGCACGACTAGCACCGGGGAGCTGTTTTTT. This encodes CASSTTSTGELFF.

This clone was recorded a few times. The V and J genes are TRBV5-6 and TRBJ1-1; D is possibly TRBD1 (6 bases). Germline values: CDR1 SGHDT, CDR2 YYEEEE. With 4 bases removed from V and 6 bases from J, the gap between germline ends came to 13 bases. The CDR3 is made up of 13 amino acids. The CDR3: CASSNDRRPEAFF. The DNA of the CDR3 is TGTGCCAGCAGCAATGACAGGAGGCCTGAAGCTTTCTTT. Using reference TRBV5-6 and TRBJ1-1 for the parts outside the CDR3, the full variable domain is DAGVTQSPTHLIKTRGQQVTLRCSPKSGHDTVSWYQQALGQGPQFIFQYYEEEERQRGNFPDRFSGHQFPNYSSELNVNALLLGDSALYLCASSNDRRPEAFFGQGTRLTVV.

V usage is TRBV9 and J usage is TRBJ2-5; 16 bases are shared with TRBD2. The CDR3 covers 20 residues. CDR1 SGDLS and CDR2 YYNGEE come from the germline V gene. V lost 3 bases and J lost 2; bases outside the gene matches: 13. CDR3 DNA: TGTGCCAGCAGCGCCCAGGGACTAGCGGGGGGGAGAGGAGGTCAAGAGACCCAGTACTTC. The encoded protein is CASSAQGLAGGRGGQETQYF.

V is TRBV6-5 and J is TRBJ2-1; 8 bases fit TRBD1. The germline CDR1 and CDR2 sequences are MNHEY and SVGAGI. The CDR3 sequence is 15 residues long. The V gene end was trimmed by 6 bases and the J gene end by 3 bases; junction bases not matched to a gene: 7. The CDR3 DNA reads as TGTGCCAGCAGGGCCCGCGACAGGGGCTACAATGAGCAGTTCTTC. It translates to CASRARDRGYNEQFF.

The CDR3 here is CASSPVGANTEAFF. The CDR3 DNA is TGTGCCAGCTCACCGGTGGGGGCTAACACTGAAGCTTTCTTT. J is TRBJ1-1 and V is TRBV18, with D maybe TRBD1 (6 bases). Germline V CDR1 and CDR2: KGHSH, LQKENI. The CDR3 sequence is 14 residues long. V lost 3 bases to trimming and J lost 2 bases, with 10 bases between them.

In its sample, this clone was seen a few times. The gene calls are TRBV30 and TRBJ2-7, with D hard to call. The CDR3 is made up of 11 amino acids. Trimming shortened V by 1 base and J by 6 bases, and 7 bases separated the two germline ends. Per the germline V gene, CDR1 is GTSNPN and CDR2 is SVGIG (reference sequence). This CDR3 is CAWSAQVEQYF. The CDR3 DNA reads as TGTGCCTGGAGTGCCCAGGTCGAGCAGTACTTC. The full variable domain, rest sourced from reference TRBV30 and TRBJ2-7, is SQTIHQWPATLVQPVGSPLSLECTVEGTSNPNLYWYRQAAGRGLQLLFYSVGIGQISSEVPQNLSASRPQDRQFILSSKKLLLSDSGFYLCAWSAQVEQYFGPGTRLTVT.

The V and J genes are TRBV15 and TRBJ2-7, with D uncertain. CDR1 is LNHNV, CDR2 YYDKDF, per germline (reference sequence). V was clipped by 0 bases and J by 7 bases, with 16 bases between them. The CDR3 runs 15 residues. CDR3 nucleotides: TGTGCCACCAGCAGAGACCCGGGTATGTCCTTGGAGCAGTACTTC. It is translated as CATSRDPGMSLEQYF.

The V gene is TRBV4-2, the J gene TRBJ1-1, with D perhaps matching TRBD1 (6 bases). Germline values: CDR1 LGHNA, CDR2 YNFKEQ. V was clipped by 4 bases and J by 1 base, with 10 bases between them. The length of the CDR3 is 14 residues. The CDR3 loop reads CASSLQGSNTEAFF. The DNA for the CDR3 is TGTGCCAGCAGCCTACAGGGTTCGAACACTGAAGCTTTCTTT.

The chain employs TRBV4-3 and TRBJ2-1; tentatively, D is TRBD2 (5 bases). From germline, CDR1 is LGHNA and CDR2 YSLEER. V was cut by 1 base and J by 4 bases, with 17 bases left in between. The CDR3 extends over 17 amino acids. The DNA for the CDR3 is TGCGCCAGCAGCCAAGCCCCTTCAAGCGGAACTTACAATGAGCAGTTCTTC. Amino acids: CASSQAPSSGTYNEQFF.

This clone was counted only a few times. The chain is built from TRBV6-4 and TRBJ1-5, with D maybe TRBD1 (5 bases). V gave up 2 bases and J gave up 3 bases, with 17 bases separating them. CDR1 is MRHNA, CDR2 SNTAGT, per germline. This CDR3 region has 17 residues. CDR3 sequence: CASSDEPRAILNQPQHF. The DNA of the CDR3 is TGTGCCAGCAGTGACGAGCCCAGGGCGATCCTCAATCAGCCCCAGCATTTT.

V gene TRBV29-1 combines with J gene TRBJ1-1; no clear D gene. Trimming pared 2 bases from V and 0 bases from J, leaving 7 bases between. Germline CDR1 reads SQVTM; CDR2 reads ANQGSEA. The CDR3 loop spans 13 amino acids. The CDR3 here is CSVEKPMNTEAFF. The CDR3 nucleotides are TGCAGCGTTGAAAAGCCCATGAACACTGAAGCTTTCTTT.

The V call is TRBV5-1, the J call TRBJ2-7; possible D gene TRBD1, 6 bases. The germline V gene encodes CDR1 SGHRS and CDR2 YFSETQ. With 1 base removed from V and 3 bases from J, the gap between germline ends came to 14 bases. This CDR3 spans 15 amino acids. CDR3: CASSLLQGSFYEQYF. The CDR3 nucleotides read TGCGCCAGCAGCTTGTTGCAGGGGTCGTTCTACGAGCAGTACTTC.

The chain combines TRBV27 with TRBJ1-1; 11 positions match TRBD1. The V gene end was trimmed by 5 bases and the J gene end by 8 bases; junction bases not matched to a gene: 4. The germline V gene encodes CDR1 MNHEY and CDR2 SMNVEV (reference sequence). This CDR3 is 13 amino acids long. The CDR3 DNA reads TGTGCCAGCAGTCGTCGGACAGGGGGCGAAGCTTTCTTT. Its translation: CASSRRTGGEAFF.

CDR3 coding DNA: TGTGCCAGCCAACGATCGGTCTATAGCAATCAGCCCCAGCATTTT. The encoded protein is CASQRSVYSNQPQHF. The genes are TRBV19 and TRBJ1-5; D is uncertain. The CDR3 contains 15 residues. Trimming took off 9 bases at V and 0 bases at J, with 15 bases between the two ends. Looked up from germline, CDR1 is LNHDA and CDR2 is SQIVND (reference sequence).

The chain combines TRBV25-1 with TRBJ1-1; no reliable D call. The CDR3 sequence is 15 residues long. Germline assignment: CDR1 MGHDK and CDR2 SYGVNS. V was pared by 3 bases and J by 3 bases, with 14 bases between. CDR3 nucleotides: TGTGCCAGCAGTGAGAACATGGGCGGGGACACTGAAGCTTTCTTT. Protein sequence: CASSENMGGDTEAFF.